This T cell receptor beta chain was recovered during a study of Ad26.COV2.S vaccination and SARS-CoV-2 variants (dated by TCRdb to the early 2020s). For the study in its entirety: Vaccine-arm donors were drawn from COV1001, a multicentre, randomized, double-blind, placebo-controlled phase I-IIa trial of Ad26.COV2.S in healthy adults. Ad26.COV2.S was given intramuscularly at 5x10^10 or 1x10^11 viral particles, as a single shot or as two shots 56 days apart. The TCR-sequenced set comprised approximately 32 samples: 19 Ad26.COV2.S vaccine recipients, 5 placebo recipients and 8 SARS-CoV-2 convalescent individuals. Blinding of investigators to trial group allocation was maintained during experiments and outcome assessment. TCRbeta repertoire sequencing served as the tool for gauging how specific and how broad the SARS-CoV-2-reactive T cell receptors were following Ad26.COV2.S vaccination. Trial participants were randomized into five groups of five, in which low-dose or high-dose Ad26.COV2.S was given once or twice, or placebo was given on both occasions.

The immunoSEQ Assay was used to sequence TCRbeta CDR3 regions. After extraction, genomic DNA underwent amplification by bias-controlled multiplex PCR, followed by high-throughput sequencing. On the study's bioinformatics: To quantify the absolute abundance of every unique TCRbeta CDR3 region, sequences were collapsed and filtered. Usable DNA was measured by amplifying reference genes present in all nucleated cells, and TCRbeta template counts were normalized to that usable DNA to estimate T cell fraction. Repertoire TCRs were annotated as SARS-CoV-2-specific when V gene, CDR3 amino acid sequence and J gene were exactly matched to a known reactive TCR set. MIRA supplied the reference SARS-CoV-2 TCR set, which was filtered for enrichment in COVID-19-positive ImmuneCODE repertoires so that public or cross-reactive TCRs were removed. Drawing on the MIRA antigens, annotated TCRs were analysed further at the level of specific ORF or position within ORF. Breadth was defined as the number of annotated unique rearrangements divided by the total number of unique productive rearrangements, and depth was defined as the summed frequency of the annotated unique rearrangements. Two-sided Wilcoxon rank-sum tests were used to compare TCR breadth between groups. TCRdb carries this immuneACCESS record with in-frame sequences only. Its versions omit some clonotypes, under half of them owing to an unresolved V gene in the studies checked, with the rest unexplained. For V, J and clone size, that table is used; D and trimming come from the DNA. Recorded for this sample are 350,000 to 600,000 clones; 89% of them occurred a single time. The ten largest make up about 1.7% of the sample.

Results the study describes overall, beyond this receptor: The authors noted that total T cell responses may have been underestimated by the TCR breadth and depth analyses. After vaccination, substantial breadth of spike-specific CD8+ and CD4+ T cell responses was reported. Compared with placebo recipients, Ad26.COV2.S recipients showed higher spike-specific TCR breadth (P = 0.0014). Vaccine and placebo recipients had similar non-spike TCR breadth, a finding consistent with the vaccine containing only spike. The study was not powered to compare responses between vaccine doses or regimens.

On this clone itself: What antigen it recognizes has not been identified. No base quality values were provided; no much bigger clone lies one nucleotide off.

The sample's treatment or condition label, decoded: about 20 received Ad26.COV2.S at low or high dose, single or two shots; roughly five received placebo; per-sample allocation not given. For vaccine and placebo recipients, repertoires were sequenced using samples collected on day 63 after the first injection. Between 29 July and 7 August 2020, Cohort 1b enrolled about two dozen adults aged 18-55 years at one site in Boston, USA. Ad26.COV2.S consisted of a replication-incompetent adenovirus type 26 vector by which a prefusion-stabilized SARS-CoV-2 spike protein from the original Wuhan strain was expressed. Taken from cysteine to phenylalanine, the CDR3 has 14 residues. Only CDR3 DNA remains: 42 bases, in frame from the first base. V and J lose 0 bases and 4 bases, and a span of 10 bases separates them. Per the germline V gene, SGHRS is the CDR1 and YFSETQ is the CDR2.

The chain was built from TRBV5-1 and TRBJ2-5; too little of a D gene remains to name it. The sample consisted of peripheral blood, taken in a trial of Ad26.COV2.S vaccine versus placebo. The TCR originated in a person between 18 and 60 years old who received the Ad26.COV2.S COVID-19 vaccine or a placebo. The CDR3 is CASSLGSWGETQYF. The nucleotide sequence is TGCGCCAGCAGCTTGGGTTCGTGGGGAGAGACCCAGTACTTC. Here the CDR3 is joined to the reference TRBV5-1 and TRBJ2-5 genes, and the full variable domain is: KAGVTQTPRYLIKTRGQQVTLSCSPISGHRSVSWYQQTPGQGLQFLFEYFSETQRNKGNFPGRFSGRQFSNSRSEMNVSTLELGDSALYLCASSLGSWGETQYFGPGTRLLVL.